The entry below gives a single T cell receptor (beta chain) sequence along with its context. Its antigen is not known. Germline V lookup: CDR1 SEHNR, CDR2 FQNEAQ (reference sequence). The CDR3 runs 16 residues. V was cut by 5 bases and J by 0 bases, with 14 bases left in between. Generation of TCR cDNA used 5'RACE template switching (which added a universal primer site and UMIs). MiXCR was run by TCRdb on the 5' RACE reads, yielding one entry per CDR3 protein. The repertoire holds 300,000 to 350,000 distinct CDR3 sequences, 3.5% to 5% seen once, with just under 20% in the top ten. The data were obtained in a study of T cells after yellow fever vaccination. Study-wide context: Fractions of limited cellularity were prepared by means of SMART-Seq v4 Ultra Low Input.

Overall study results and limits: The booster response re-showed most primary clones: around 96% CD4, approximately 90% CD8.

This TCR derives from a man between 18 and 29 years old who received the YFV17D yellow fever vaccine. The V gene is TRBV7-9, the J gene TRBJ1-3; possibly TRBD1 for D (6 bases). The material sequenced was PBMCs, taken 15 days after the yellow fever booster vaccination. The CDR3 here is CASSATGVYSGNTIYF. Here the CDR3 DNA reads TGTGCCAGCAGCGCGACAGGAGTTTACTCTGGAAACACCATATATTTT.